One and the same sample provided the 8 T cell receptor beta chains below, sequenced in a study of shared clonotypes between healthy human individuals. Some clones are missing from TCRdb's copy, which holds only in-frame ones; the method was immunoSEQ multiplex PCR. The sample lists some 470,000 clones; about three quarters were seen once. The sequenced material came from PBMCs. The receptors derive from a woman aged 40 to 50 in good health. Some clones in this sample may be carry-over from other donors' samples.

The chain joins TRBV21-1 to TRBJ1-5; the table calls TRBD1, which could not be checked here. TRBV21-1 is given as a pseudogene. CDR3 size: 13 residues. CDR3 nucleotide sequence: TGTGCCAGCAGCCAGGGGGGTGGTCAGCCCCAGCATTTT. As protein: CASSQGGGQPQHF.

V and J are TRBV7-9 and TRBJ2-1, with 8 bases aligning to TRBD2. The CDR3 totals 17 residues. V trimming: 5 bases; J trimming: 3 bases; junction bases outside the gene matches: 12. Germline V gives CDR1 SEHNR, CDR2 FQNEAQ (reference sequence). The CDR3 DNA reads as TGTGCCAGCAGCAACCCGACAGGACTAGCCGGCTACAATGAGCAGTTCTTC. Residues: CASSNPTGLAGYNEQFF.

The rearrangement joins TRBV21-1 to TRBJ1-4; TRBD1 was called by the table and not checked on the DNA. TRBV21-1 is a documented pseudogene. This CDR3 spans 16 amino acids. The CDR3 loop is CASSRGRDRTDEKLFF. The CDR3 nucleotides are TGTGCCAGCAGCAGAGGTAGAGACAGGACTGATGAAAAACTGTTTTTT.

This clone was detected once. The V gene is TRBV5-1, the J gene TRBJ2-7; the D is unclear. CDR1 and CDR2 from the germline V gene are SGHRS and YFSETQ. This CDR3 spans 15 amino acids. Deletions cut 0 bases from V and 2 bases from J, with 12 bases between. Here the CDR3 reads CASSLAGSFTYEQYF. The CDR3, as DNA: TGCGCCAGCAGCTTGGCCGGCAGCTTCACCTACGAGCAGTACTTC.

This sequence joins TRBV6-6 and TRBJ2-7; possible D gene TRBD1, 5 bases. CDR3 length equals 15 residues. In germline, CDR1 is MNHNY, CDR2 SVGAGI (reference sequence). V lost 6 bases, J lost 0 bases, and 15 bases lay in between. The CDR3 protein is CASSLGHSSSYEQYF. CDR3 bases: TGTGCCAGCAGCCTCGGACACTCAAGCTCCTACGAGCAGTACTTC.

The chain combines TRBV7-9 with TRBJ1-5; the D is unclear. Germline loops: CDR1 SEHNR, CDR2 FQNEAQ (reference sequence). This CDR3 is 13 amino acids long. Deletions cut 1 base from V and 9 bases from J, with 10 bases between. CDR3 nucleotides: TGTGCCAGCAGCTTAGATGGGTGGGGGCCCCAGCATTTT. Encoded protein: CASSLDGWGPQHF.

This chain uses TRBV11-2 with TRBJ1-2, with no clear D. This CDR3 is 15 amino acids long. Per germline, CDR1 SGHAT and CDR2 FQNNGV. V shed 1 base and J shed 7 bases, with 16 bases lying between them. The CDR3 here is CASSLGQTSYFGYTF. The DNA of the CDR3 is TGTGCCAGCAGCTTAGGGCAGACTTCCTATTTTGGCTACACCTTC.

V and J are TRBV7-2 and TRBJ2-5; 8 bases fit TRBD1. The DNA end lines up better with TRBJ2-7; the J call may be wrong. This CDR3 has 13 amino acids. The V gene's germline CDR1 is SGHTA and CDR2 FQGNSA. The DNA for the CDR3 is TGTGCCAGCGGAAGGACAGGGCGGTACGAGCAGTACTTC. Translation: CASGRTGRYEQYF.